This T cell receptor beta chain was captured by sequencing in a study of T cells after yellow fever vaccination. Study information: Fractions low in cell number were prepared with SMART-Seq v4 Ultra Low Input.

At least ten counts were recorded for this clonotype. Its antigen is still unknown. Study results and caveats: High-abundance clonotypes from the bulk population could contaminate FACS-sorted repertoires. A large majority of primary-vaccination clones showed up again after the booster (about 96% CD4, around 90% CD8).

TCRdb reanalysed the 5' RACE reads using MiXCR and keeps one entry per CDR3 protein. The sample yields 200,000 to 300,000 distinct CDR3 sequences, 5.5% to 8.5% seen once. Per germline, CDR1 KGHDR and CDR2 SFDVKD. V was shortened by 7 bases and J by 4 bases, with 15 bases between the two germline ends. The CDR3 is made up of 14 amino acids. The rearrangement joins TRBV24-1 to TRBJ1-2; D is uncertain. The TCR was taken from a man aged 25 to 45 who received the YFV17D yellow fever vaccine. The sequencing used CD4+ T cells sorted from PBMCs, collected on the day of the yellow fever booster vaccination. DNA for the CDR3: TGTGCCACCAGCTCCGATAGGACGGGCTATGGCTACACCTTC. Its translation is CATSSDRTGYGYTF.